This T cell receptor (beta chain) comes out of a study of beta chain features in type 1 diabetes. Across the study: Age, gender and cell yields were similar between patients and healthy donors. General observations from the study: Moderately but significantly shorter TCRB CDR3s were found in Type 1 diabetes patients in all four CD4+ subsets. Unsettled here was the matter of whether HLA type influences TCRB rearrangement.

This CDR3 spans 14 amino acids. Germline-derived CDR1 and CDR2 are MDHEN and SYDVKM. V gave up 6 bases and J gave up 6 bases; unmatched junction bases: 7. Every isolated RNA sample was fully reverse transcribed, so sequencing captured expressed TCRB transcripts. Clones were read by immunoSEQ multiplex PCR, and TCRdb kept only the in-frame ones, dropping some. The table has about 170,000 clones, 7.5% to 8.5% seen once. There are a few counts of this clone. Antigen specificity is unknown. Distinct nucleotide sequences in the sample also encode this CDR3. Cell sorting via CD45RO/CCR7/CD25/CD127/CD95/CD27 was performed to obtain CD4+ naive, central memory, regulatory and stem cell-like memory cells.

The source of this sequence is a man in his late teens or twenties with type 1 diabetes. Material for sequencing was central memory CD4+ T cells from blood. The chain has TRBV28 and TRBJ2-3; TRBD1 matches 9 bases. DNA of the CDR3: TGTGCCAGCAGCCTGGGACAGGGTACGGATACGCAGTATTTT. Translating it yields CASSLGQGTDTQYF.